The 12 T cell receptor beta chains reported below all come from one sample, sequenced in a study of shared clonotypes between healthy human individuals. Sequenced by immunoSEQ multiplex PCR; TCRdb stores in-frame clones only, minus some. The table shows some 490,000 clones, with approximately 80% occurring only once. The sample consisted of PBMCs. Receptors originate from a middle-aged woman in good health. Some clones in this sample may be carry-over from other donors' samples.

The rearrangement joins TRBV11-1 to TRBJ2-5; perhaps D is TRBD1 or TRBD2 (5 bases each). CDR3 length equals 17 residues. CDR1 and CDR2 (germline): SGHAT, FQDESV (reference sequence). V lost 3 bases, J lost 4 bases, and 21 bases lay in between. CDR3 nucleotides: TGTGCCAGCAGCTTGGGGGTCGGCAGGACTCCCGGAGAGACCCAGTACTTC. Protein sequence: CASSLGVGRTPGETQYF.

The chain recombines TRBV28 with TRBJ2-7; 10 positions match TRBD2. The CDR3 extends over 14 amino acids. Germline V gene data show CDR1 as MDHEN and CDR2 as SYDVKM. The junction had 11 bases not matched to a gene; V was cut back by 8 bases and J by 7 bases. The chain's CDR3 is CASQTSGRGREQYF. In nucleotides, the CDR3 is TGTGCCAGCCAGACCAGCGGGAGGGGGCGGGAGCAGTACTTC.

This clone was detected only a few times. The CDR3 loop is CASSWRRGKNIQYF. The CDR3 nucleotides are TGTGCCAGCAGCTGGCGTAGGGGCAAAAACATTCAGTACTTC. The V call is TRBV28, the J call TRBJ2-4; D is perhaps TRBD1 (5 bases). The CDR3 loop spans 14 amino acids. The ends were cut back, 6 bases at V and 3 bases at J, with 12 bases in the middle. Germline V gene lookup returns CDR1 MDHEN and CDR2 SYDVKM.

As DNA, the CDR3 is TGTGCCAGCAGTGTTGCCCAGGCCCCTAACTATGGCTACACCTTC. Translating it yields CASSVAQAPNYGYTF. The chain employs TRBV6-1 and TRBJ1-2; no clear D gene. Trimming stripped 4 bases from V and 0 bases from J, with 12 bases between. Germline values: CDR1 MNHNS, CDR2 SASEGT. CDR3 length equals 15 residues.

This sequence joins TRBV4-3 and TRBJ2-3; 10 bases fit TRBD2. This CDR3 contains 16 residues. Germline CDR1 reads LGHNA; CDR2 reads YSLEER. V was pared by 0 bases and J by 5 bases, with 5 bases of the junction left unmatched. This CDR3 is CASSQDPAGGGDTQYF. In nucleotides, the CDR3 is TGCGCCAGCAGCCAAGATCCAGCGGGAGGGGGAGATACGCAGTATTTT.

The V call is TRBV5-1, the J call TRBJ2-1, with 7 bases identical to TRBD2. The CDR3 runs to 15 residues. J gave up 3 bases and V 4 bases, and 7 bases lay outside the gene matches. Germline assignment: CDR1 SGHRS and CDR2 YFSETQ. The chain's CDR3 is CASSAREADYNEQFF. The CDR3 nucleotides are TGCGCCAGCAGCGCCCGGGAGGCCGACTACAATGAGCAGTTCTTC. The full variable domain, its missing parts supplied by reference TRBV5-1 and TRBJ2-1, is KAGVTQTPRYLIKTRGQQVTLSCSPISGHRSVSWYQQTPGQGLQFLFEYFSETQRNKGNFPGRFSGRQFSNSRSEMNVSTLELGDSALYLCASSAREADYNEQFFGPGTRLTVL.

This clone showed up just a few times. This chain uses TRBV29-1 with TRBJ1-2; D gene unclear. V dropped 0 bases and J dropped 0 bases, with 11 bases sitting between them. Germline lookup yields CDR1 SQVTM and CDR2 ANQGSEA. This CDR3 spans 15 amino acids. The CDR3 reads CSVEDQLRANYGYTF. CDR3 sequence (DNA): TGCAGCGTTGAAGATCAGCTCCGAGCTAACTATGGCTACACCTTC. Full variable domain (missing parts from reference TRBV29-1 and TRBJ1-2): SAVISQKPSRDICQRGTSLTIQCQVDSQVTMMFWYRQQPGQSLTLIATANQGSEATYESGFVIDKFPISRPNLTFSTLTVSNMSPEDSSIYLCSVEDQLRANYGYTFGSGTRLTVV.

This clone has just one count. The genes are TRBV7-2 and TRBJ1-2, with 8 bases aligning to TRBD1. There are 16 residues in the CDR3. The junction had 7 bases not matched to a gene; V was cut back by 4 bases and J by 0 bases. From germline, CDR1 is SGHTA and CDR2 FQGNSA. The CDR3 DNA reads TGTGCCAGCAGCTACGGACAGGGAGTGCCTAACTATGGCTACACCTTC. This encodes CASSYGQGVPNYGYTF.

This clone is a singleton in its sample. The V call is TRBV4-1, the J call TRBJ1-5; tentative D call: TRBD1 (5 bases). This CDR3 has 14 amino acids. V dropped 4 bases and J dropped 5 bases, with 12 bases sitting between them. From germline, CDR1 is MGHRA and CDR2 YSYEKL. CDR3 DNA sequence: TGCGCCAGCAGCCTAACCAGGGATGATCAGCCCCAGCATTTT. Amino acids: CASSLTRDDQPQHF.

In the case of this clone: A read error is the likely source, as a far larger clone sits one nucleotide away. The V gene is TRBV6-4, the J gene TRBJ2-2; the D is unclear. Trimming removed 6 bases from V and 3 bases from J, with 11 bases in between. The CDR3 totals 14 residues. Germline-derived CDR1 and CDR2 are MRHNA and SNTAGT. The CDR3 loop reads CASSASTDTGELFF. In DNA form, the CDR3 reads TGTGCCAGCAGCGCATCGACTGACACCGGGGAGCTGTTTTTT.

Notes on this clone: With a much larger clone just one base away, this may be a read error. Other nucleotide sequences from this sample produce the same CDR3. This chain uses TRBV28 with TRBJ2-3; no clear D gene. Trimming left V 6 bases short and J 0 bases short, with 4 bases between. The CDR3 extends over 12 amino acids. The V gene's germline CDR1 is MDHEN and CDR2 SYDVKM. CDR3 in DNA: TGTGCCAGCAGCCGTAGCACAGATACGCAGTATTTT. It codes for CASSRSTDTQYF.

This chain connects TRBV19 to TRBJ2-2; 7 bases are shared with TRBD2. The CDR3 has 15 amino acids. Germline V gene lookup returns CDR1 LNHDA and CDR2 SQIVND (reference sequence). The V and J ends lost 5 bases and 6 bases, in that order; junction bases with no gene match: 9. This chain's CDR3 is CASSGGSGIAGELFF. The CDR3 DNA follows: TGTGCCAGTAGTGGGGGAAGCGGGATAGCCGGGGAGCTGTTTTTT.